This TCR beta chain came from a study of vaccination and CD4 T cells after COVID-19. Study context: The authors exposed cells to overlapping spike peptides derived from SARS-CoV-2, HCoV-NL63, HCoV-OC43 and HCoV-229E.

The sample's treatment: roughly ten-day PBMC culture with coronavirus spike peptide pools or control peptides (ViraFEST assay). With peptide pools, ViraFEST first expanded antigen-specific T cells and afterwards sequenced their TCRs. Turning to this clonotype: Its target is not known.

V gave up 5 bases and J gave up 4 bases, with 14 bases separating them. Germline loops: CDR1 SGHAT, CDR2 FQNNGV. There are 14 residues in the CDR3. At the Johns Hopkins FTIC core, DNA taken from cultured CD4+ T cells was sequenced by way of the Oncomine TCR Beta short-read assay. Cultured CD4+ T cells yielded the extracted genomic DNA. TCRdb called the PCR reads again in MiXCR, with one record for every CDR3 protein. The table lists about 22,000 distinct CDR3 sequences, under 60% of them singletons. V gene TRBV11-2 combines with J gene TRBJ1-2, with D possibly TRBD1 on 5 matching bases. The source is a human donor who had recovered from COVID-19. Specimen: CD4+ T cells from blood, cultured in vitro. CDR3 bases: TGTGCCAGCAGCACCCAGGGTATAGGCTATGGCTACACCTTC. Translated: CASSTQGIGYGYTF.